These 10 T cell receptor beta chains share one sample of origin, sequenced in a study of OX40 agonist ivuxolimab in advanced cancers. Here immunoSEQ multiplex PCR was the method, and the copy in TCRdb shows in-frame clones only, minus some. The sample shows around 140,000 clones, roughly 91% of them seen only once. Sequenced here: CD4+ or CD8+ T cells sorted from blood, sampled in a trial of the OX40 agonist ivuxolimab. The receptors shown here come from an adult with an advanced solid tumor such as melanoma, head and neck, liver or kidney cancer.

Regarding this clone: The junction and the germline gene differ at one end; a read error may be behind it. The V gene is TRBV6-1, the J gene TRBJ2-7; D uncertain. CDR1 is MNHNS, CDR2 SASEGT, per germline. The CDR3 contains 12 residues. Written as DNA, the CDR3 is TGTGCCAGCAGGGAAGTATCCTACGAGCAGTACTTC. It is translated as CASREVSYEQYF.

J is TRBJ2-1 and V is TRBV7-9; weak D call: TRBD2 (7 bases). Germline V gives CDR1 SEHNR, CDR2 FQNEAQ (reference sequence). The CDR3 is made up of 16 amino acids. The V gene lost 1 base and the J gene lost 9 bases, with 19 bases spanning the gap. CDR3 amino acids: CASSLDFGGGAGEQFF. In DNA, the CDR3 is TGTGCCAGCAGCTTAGATTTCGGTGGGGGGGCCGGTGAGCAGTTCTTC.

The V and J genes are TRBV5-6 and TRBJ2-7, with D tentatively TRBD1 (6 bases). V lost 1 base and J 2 bases, leaving 10 bases between the germline ends. The CDR3 totals 14 residues. From germline, CDR1 is SGHDT and CDR2 YYEEEE. The CDR3 nucleotides are TGTGCCAGCAGCTTGCTGGACAGAACCTACGAGCAGTACTTC. Translating it yields CASSLLDRTYEQYF.

The chain joins TRBV27 to TRBJ1-4; D is unresolved. The CDR3 consists of 19 residues. Deletions cut 3 bases from V and 0 bases from J, with 20 bases between. In germline, CDR1 is MNHEY, CDR2 SMNVEV (reference sequence). The CDR3 DNA sequence: TGTGCCAGCAGTTTCCTCAACCCGGGGTTCGGGGCAACTAATGAAAAACTGTTTTTT. Translating it yields CASSFLNPGFGATNEKLFF.

The chain links TRBV27 to TRBJ2-1; tentative D call: TRBD2 (8 bases). V shed 3 bases and J shed 6 bases, with 24 bases lying between them. Per the germline V gene, CDR1 is MNHEY and CDR2 is SMNVEV (reference sequence). The CDR3 length is 18 residues. The CDR3 region is CASSFWRGRGTSTNEQFF. The CDR3 nucleotides read TGTGCCAGCAGTTTTTGGAGGGGGCGCGGGACTAGTACCAATGAGCAGTTCTTC.

The chain carries TRBV6-5 and TRBJ1-5, with D perhaps TRBD1 (6 bases). Germline lookup yields CDR1 MNHEY and CDR2 SVGAGI. V was cut by 5 bases and J by 4 bases, with 12 bases left in between. The CDR3 contains 14 residues. The CDR3 DNA follows: TGTGCCAGCAGTCCCCCGAGGGGGAATCAGCCCCAGCATTTT. Amino acids: CASSPPRGNQPQHF.

V and J are TRBV11-2 and TRBJ1-2; D is perhaps TRBD1 (6 bases). Germline CDR1 SGHAT, CDR2 FQNNGV. The ends were cut back, 4 bases at V and 2 bases at J, with 11 bases in the middle. This CDR3 spans 14 amino acids. The CDR3: CASSSTGGNYGYTF. CDR3 sequence (DNA): TGTGCCAGCAGCTCAACCGGGGGCAACTATGGCTACACCTTC.

The J gene is TRBJ1-4, the V gene TRBV6-6; D might be TRBD1 (5 bases). Germline V lookup: CDR1 MNHNY, CDR2 SVGAGI (reference sequence). This CDR3 has 14 amino acids. The germline V and J ends were trimmed by 2 bases and 6 bases, with 10 bases remaining between them. DNA of the CDR3: TGTGCCAGCAGTTACGGGGGGTTGGATGAAAAACTGTTTTTT. It yields the protein CASSYGGLDEKLFF.

The chain couples TRBV7-2 to TRBJ1-1, with D unresolved. Germline V gene sequence: CDR1 SGHTA, CDR2 FQGNSA. This CDR3 has 14 residues. With 1 base removed from V and 1 base from J, the gap between germline ends came to 7 bases. CDR3 sequence: CASSLGTSNTEAFF. Written as DNA, the CDR3 is TGTGCCAGCAGCTTAGGTACCTCGAACACTGAAGCTTTCTTT.

The rearrangement uses TRBV2 and TRBJ1-5; D remains ambiguous. The CDR3 is 12 amino acids. CDR1 SNHLY and CDR2 FYNNEI come from the germline V gene. Trimming shortened V by 7 bases and J by 6 bases, and 10 bases separated the two germline ends. The CDR3 sequence: CASKGEFQPQHF. CDR3 bases: TGTGCCAGCAAAGGAGAGTTTCAGCCCCAGCATTTT.